This passage covers 21 T cell receptor beta chains from one sample sequenced in a study of early T cells in non-severe SARS-CoV-2 infection. One entry per CDR3 protein, called by TCRdb with MiXCR from the 5' RACE reads. The data show tens of thousands of distinct CDR3 sequences, roughly 9.4% seen once. The specimen comprised whole blood, sampled at baseline. Receptors originate from an adult who was a healthcare worker with PCR-confirmed SARS-CoV-2 infection or an uninfected control (not recorded which).

The chain recombines TRBV10-1 with TRBJ2-1; tentatively, D is TRBD2 (5 bases). The CDR3 covers 14 residues. Germline V gene lookup returns CDR1 WNHNN and CDR2 SYGVQD (reference sequence). V lost 6 bases and J 3 bases, leaving 12 bases between the germline ends. CDR3 DNA: TGCGCCAGCAGGCCAGGACGGGACTACAATGAGCAGTTCTTC. This gives the protein CASRPGRDYNEQFF.

V and J are TRBV6-5 and TRBJ2-1; 8 bases align to TRBD2. The trim removed 5 bases at V and 2 bases at J, leaving 17 bases unmatched. CDR3 length equals 19 residues. Germline CDR1 reads MNHEY; CDR2 reads SVGAGI. CDR3 region: CASSVRGAGAITTYNEQFF. As DNA, the CDR3 is TGTGCCAGCAGTGTACGGGGAGCGGGAGCGATCACTACCTACAATGAGCAGTTCTTC.

This clonotype was counted only a few times. This chain uses TRBV7-3 with TRBJ2-1, with 12 nucleotides matching TRBD2. The CDR3 has 17 amino acids. Trimming took 5 bases from V and 4 from J; bases not matched to a gene: 9. From germline, CDR1 is SGHTA and CDR2 FQGTGA. In DNA, the CDR3 is TGTGCCAGCAGCAGATCTAGCGGGAGGGCCGCTTACAATGAGCAGTTCTTC. Amino acid sequence: CASSRSSGRAAYNEQFF.

V usage is TRBV4-3 and J usage is TRBJ2-5, with D perhaps assigned TRBD1 or TRBD2 (5 bases each). The germline gives CDR1 LGHNA, CDR2 YSLEER. Deletions cut 0 bases from V and 9 bases from J, with 17 bases between. This CDR3 has 15 residues. CDR3 protein: CASSQEWNSLGAQYF. The CDR3 bases are TGCGCCAGCAGCCAAGAATGGAACAGCCTGGGGGCCCAGTACTTC.

This clonotype was counted a few times. The J gene is TRBJ2-3, the V gene TRBV7-9; 8 bases fit TRBD1. CDR1 and CDR2 (germline): SEHNR, FQNEAQ (reference sequence). The CDR3 loop spans 16 amino acids. Losses at the gene ends were 8 bases for V and 4 bases for J; bases not matched to a gene: 14. CDR3 nucleotides: TGTGCCAGCGAGACAGGGGAAGGAAAACATTCAGATACGCAGTATTTT. As protein: CASETGEGKHSDTQYF.

This clonotype occurred many times. The V gene is TRBV5-1, the J gene TRBJ2-2; 8 nucleotides align to TRBD1. The germline V gene encodes CDR1 SGHRS and CDR2 YFSETQ. V shed 6 bases and J 6 bases; nucleotides not matched to a gene: 13. CDR3 length equals 16 residues. Written as DNA, the CDR3 is TGCGCCAGCACCCGCGACGGACAGGGAGAAGCCGGGGAGCTGTTTTTT. Translated: CASTRDGQGEAGELFF.

The CDR3 coding sequence is TGTGCCACCAGCAGAGATAGGGAACCACCCCTCCACTTT. This codes for CATSRDREPPLHF. The chain has TRBV15 and TRBJ1-6; D not certain. Germline CDR1 reads LNHNV; CDR2 reads YYDKDF (reference sequence). V lost 0 bases and J 11 bases, leaving 8 bases between the germline ends. The CDR3 is 13 residues long.

This clonotype was counted between two and nine times. This rearrangement joins TRBV11-2 to TRBJ2-7; D gene unclear. The CDR3 runs 17 residues. Trimming took 2 bases from V and 2 from J, leaving 19 bases between them. Germline lookup yields CDR1 SGHAT and CDR2 FQNNGV. CDR3 protein: CASSLSISEVAAYEQYF. In nucleotides, the CDR3 is TGTGCCAGCAGCTTATCAATTTCAGAGGTTGCGGCCTACGAGCAGTACTTC.

This clonotype was counted only a few times. The CDR3: CASSEAGGSGELFF. The CDR3 DNA follows: TGTGCCAGCAGTGAAGCAGGAGGTTCCGGGGAGCTGTTTTTT. The gene calls are TRBV2 and TRBJ2-2; D possibly corresponds to TRBD2 (5 bases). Trimming cost V 0 bases and J 6 bases, with 8 bases left between them. The V gene's germline CDR1 is SNHLY and CDR2 FYNNEI. The CDR3 sequence is 14 residues long.

The chain combines TRBV24-1 with TRBJ2-1, with a possible D match to TRBD1 (6 bases). The CDR3 has 13 amino acids. V lost 0 bases, J lost 12 bases, and 11 bases lay in between. Germline CDR1 reads KGHDR; CDR2 reads SFDVKD. CDR3 protein: CATSDLLGGSQFF. In nucleotides, the CDR3 is TGTGCCACCAGTGATTTGTTAGGGGGATCGCAGTTCTTC.

This clonotype was observed a handful of times. The chain recombines TRBV29-1 with TRBJ2-3; D is possibly TRBD2 (7 bases). Germline values: CDR1 SQVTM, CDR2 ANQGSEA. Trimming removed 8 bases from V and 4 bases from J, with 16 bases in between. The CDR3 spans 13 residues. CDR3 DNA: TGCAGCATGGAGGGGGGGCGCGCAGATACGCAGTATTTT. Translating it yields CSMEGGRADTQYF.

This sequence joins TRBV7-2 and TRBJ2-3; TRBD1 matches 9 bases. This CDR3 spans 15 amino acids. Germline-derived CDR1 and CDR2 are SGHTA and FQGNSA. V shed 5 bases and J 1 base; nucleotides not matched to a gene: 4. This chain's CDR3 is CASSGTGLGTDTQYF. The CDR3, as DNA: TGTGCCAGCAGCGGGACAGGGCTTGGCACAGATACGCAGTATTTT.

This clonotype was seen at least ten times. V gene TRBV29-1 combines with J gene TRBJ2-1, with a tentative D call TRBD2 (5 bases). With 6 bases removed from V and 4 bases from J, the gap between germline ends came to 13 bases. The CDR3 is 13 amino acids. Per germline, CDR1 SQVTM and CDR2 ANQGSEA. CDR3 residues: CSVMGRTYNEQFF. The CDR3 DNA follows: TGCAGCGTCATGGGCAGGACTTACAATGAGCAGTTCTTC.

V is TRBV3-1 and J is TRBJ2-1; either TRBD1 or TRBD2 may supply D (5 bases each). V lost 4 bases and J lost 6, with 16 bases in between. CDR1 and CDR2 from the germline V gene are LGHDT and YNNKEL (reference sequence). The CDR3 covers 15 residues. The CDR3 DNA reads as TGTGCCAGCAGCCTCCGGGACCCGGGGAGCAATGAGCAGTTCTTC. This encodes CASSLRDPGSNEQFF.

CDR3 in DNA: TGTGCCAGCCGGGAACAGGGACCCTACAATGAGCAGTTCTTC. Translated: CASREQGPYNEQFF. V usage is TRBV6-1 and J usage is TRBJ2-1; D is perhaps TRBD1 (6 bases). Trimming took 8 bases from V and 2 from J, leaving 13 bases between them. CDR3 length: 14 residues. CDR1 is MNHNS and CDR2 is SASEGT in the germline V gene.

At least ten counts were recorded for this clonotype. V is TRBV20-1 and J is TRBJ2-1; tentatively, D is TRBD2 (6 bases). The germline CDR1 and CDR2 sequences are DFQATT and SNEGSKA (reference sequence). CDR3 length: 14 amino acids. V was clipped by 5 bases and J by 3 bases, with 14 bases between them. The CDR3 bases are TGCAGTGCTGGGAGGAAAACGGACTACAATGAGCAGTTCTTC. Amino acid sequence: CSAGRKTDYNEQFF.

The genes are TRBV20-1 and TRBJ2-5; 8 bases agree with TRBD2. Germline-derived CDR1 and CDR2 are DFQATT and SNEGSKA (reference sequence). The CDR3 has 13 amino acids. The V gene end was trimmed by 5 bases and the J gene end by 1 base; junction bases not matched to a gene: 3. The CDR3: CSALSGVQETQYF. The CDR3 DNA reads as TGCAGTGCTCTTAGCGGGGTCCAAGAGACCCAGTACTTC.

This clonotype has more than one count but fewer than ten. The DNA of the CDR3 is TGTGCCAGCAGCTACGGAGATACGCAGTATTTT. It is translated as CASSYGDTQYF. The chain is built from TRBV7-9 and TRBJ2-3, with D hard to call. With 4 bases removed from V and 5 bases from J, the gap between germline ends came to 4 bases. The CDR3 spans 11 residues. Germline assignment: CDR1 SEHNR and CDR2 FQNEAQ (reference sequence).

This clonotype was seen only a few times. The chain couples TRBV11-2 to TRBJ2-1, with D maybe TRBD1 (6 bases). Trimming removed 2 bases at V and 6 bases at J, with 14 bases between. The CDR3 totals 15 residues. Germline-derived CDR1 and CDR2 are SGHAT and FQNNGV. CDR3 sequence reads: CASSLTTGSGNEQFF. CDR3 in DNA: TGTGCCAGCAGCTTAACCACAGGGTCTGGCAATGAGCAGTTCTTC.

The gene calls are TRBV7-3 and TRBJ1-1, with D possibly TRBD1 on 5 matching bases. Germline CDR1 and CDR2: SGHTA and FQGTGA. V lost 3 bases, J lost 5 bases, and 10 bases lay in between. This CDR3 spans 13 amino acids. CDR3: CASSFQGWTEAFF. The CDR3, as DNA: TGTGCCAGCAGCTTTCAGGGTTGGACTGAAGCTTTCTTT. The full variable domain, its missing parts supplied by reference TRBV7-3 and TRBJ1-1, is GAGVSQTPSNKVTEKGKYVELRCDPISGHTALYWYRQSLGQGPEFLIYFQGTGAADDSGLPNDRFFAVRPEGSVSTLKIQRTERGDSAVYLCASSFQGWTEAFFGQGTRLTVV.

In its sample, this clonotype was seen many times. This chain connects TRBV6-6 to TRBJ2-3; 13 nucleotides line up with TRBD2. The CDR3 sequence is 18 residues long. Germline values: CDR1 MNHNY, CDR2 SVGAGI (reference sequence). V gave up 4 bases and J gave up 4 bases; unmatched junction bases: 11. The CDR3 region is CASSSLAGGSFIPDTQYF. As DNA, the CDR3 is TGTGCCAGCAGTTCACTAGCGGGAGGGTCCTTTATTCCAGATACGCAGTATTTT.